This T cell receptor (beta chain) came from a study of blood T cell repertoires in COVID-19. Looking at the study overall: Sites across the United States, Italy and Spain contributed samples from acute and convalescent COVID-19.

Authors' processing steps: Amplified reference gene primers provided the basis for estimating nucleated cell counts. Profiling relied on immunoSEQ multiplex PCR, and the TCRdb table lists in-frame clones only, not all of them. V, J and clone size reflect that table, while D and trimming were determined from the DNA. Counted here are about 220,000 clones, less than 90% occurring once; the ten biggest clones make up approximately 5.1%. This CDR3 is built from 13 residues. CDR1 and CDR2 (germline): MGHDK, SYGVNS. Trimming took 2 bases from V and 1 from J, leaving 6 bases between them. The gene calls are TRBV25-1 and TRBJ2-7; D gene uncertain. Sequencing was carried out using peripheral blood. This clonotype originated in a woman in her sixties who had recovered from COVID-19. The CDR3 sequence is CASSEIGSYEQYF. CDR3 bases: TGTGCCAGCAGTGAAATCGGTTCCTACGAGCAGTACTTC.